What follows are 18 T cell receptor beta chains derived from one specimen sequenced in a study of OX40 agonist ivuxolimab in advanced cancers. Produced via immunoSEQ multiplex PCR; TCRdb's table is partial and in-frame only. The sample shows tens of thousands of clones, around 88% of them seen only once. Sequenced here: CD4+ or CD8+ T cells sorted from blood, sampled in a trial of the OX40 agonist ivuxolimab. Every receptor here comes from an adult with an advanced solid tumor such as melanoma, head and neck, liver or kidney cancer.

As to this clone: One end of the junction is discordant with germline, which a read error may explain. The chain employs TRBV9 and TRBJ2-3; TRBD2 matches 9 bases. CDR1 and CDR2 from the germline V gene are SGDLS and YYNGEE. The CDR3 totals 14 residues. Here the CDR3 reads CASTVAGGTDTQYF. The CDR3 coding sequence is TGTGCCAGCACCGTAGCGGGGGGCACAGATACGCAGTATTTT.

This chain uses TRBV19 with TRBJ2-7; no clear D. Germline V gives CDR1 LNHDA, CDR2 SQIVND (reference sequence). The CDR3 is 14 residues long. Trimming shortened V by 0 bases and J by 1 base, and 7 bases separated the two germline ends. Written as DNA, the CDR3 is TGTGCCAGTAGTATAGAAGCAGGATCCTACGAGCAGTACTTC. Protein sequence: CASSIEAGSYEQYF.

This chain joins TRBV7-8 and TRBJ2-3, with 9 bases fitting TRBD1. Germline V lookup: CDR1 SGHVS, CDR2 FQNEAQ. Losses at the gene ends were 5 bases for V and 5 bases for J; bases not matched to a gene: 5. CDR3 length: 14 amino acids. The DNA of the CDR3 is TGTGCCAGCAGCCCGGGACAGGGAAGAGATACGCAGTATTTT. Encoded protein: CASSPGQGRDTQYF.

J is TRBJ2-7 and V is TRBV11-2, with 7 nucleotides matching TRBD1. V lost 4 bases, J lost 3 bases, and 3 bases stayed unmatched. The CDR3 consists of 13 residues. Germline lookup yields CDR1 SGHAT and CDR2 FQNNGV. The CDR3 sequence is CASSSTGFYEQYF. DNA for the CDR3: TGTGCCAGCAGCTCGACAGGGTTCTACGAGCAGTACTTC.

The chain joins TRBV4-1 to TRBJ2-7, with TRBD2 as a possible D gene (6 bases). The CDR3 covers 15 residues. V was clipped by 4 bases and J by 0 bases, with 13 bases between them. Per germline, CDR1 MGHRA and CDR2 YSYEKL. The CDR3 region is CASSPLGGSSYEQYF. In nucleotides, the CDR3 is TGCGCCAGCAGCCCCTTGGGGGGAAGCTCCTACGAGCAGTACTTC.

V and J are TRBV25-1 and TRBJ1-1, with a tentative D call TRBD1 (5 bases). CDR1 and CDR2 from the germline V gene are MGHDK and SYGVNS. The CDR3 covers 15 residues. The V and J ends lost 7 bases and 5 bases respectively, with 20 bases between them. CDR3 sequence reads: CASTTPGLTGTEAFF. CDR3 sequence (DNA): TGTGCCAGCACCACCCCGGGACTCACCGGGACTGAAGCTTTCTTT.

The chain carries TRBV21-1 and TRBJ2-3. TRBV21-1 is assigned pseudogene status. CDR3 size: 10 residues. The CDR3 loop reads CARGADTQYF. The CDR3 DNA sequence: TGTGCCAGGGGGGCAGATACGCAGTATTTT.

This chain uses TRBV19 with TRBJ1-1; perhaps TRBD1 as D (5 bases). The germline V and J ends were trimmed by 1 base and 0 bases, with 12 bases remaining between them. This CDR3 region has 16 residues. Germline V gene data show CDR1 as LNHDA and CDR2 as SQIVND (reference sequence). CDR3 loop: CASSIGAGSMNTEAFF. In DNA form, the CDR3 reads TGTGCCAGTAGTATAGGGGCAGGGTCGATGAACACTGAAGCTTTCTTT. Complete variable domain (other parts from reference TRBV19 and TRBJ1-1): DGGITQSPKYLFRKEGQNVTLSCEQNLNHDAMYWYRQDPGQGLRLIYYSQIVNDFQKGDIAEGYSVSREKKESFPLTVTSAQKNPTAFYLCASSIGAGSMNTEAFFGQGTRLTVV.

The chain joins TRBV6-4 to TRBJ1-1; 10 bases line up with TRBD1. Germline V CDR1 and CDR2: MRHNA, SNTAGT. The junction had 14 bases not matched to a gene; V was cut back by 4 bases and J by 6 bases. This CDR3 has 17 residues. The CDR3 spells CASSGPPRQGAFSEAFF. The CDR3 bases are TGTGCCAGCAGTGGACCCCCCAGACAGGGGGCTTTCTCTGAAGCTTTCTTT.

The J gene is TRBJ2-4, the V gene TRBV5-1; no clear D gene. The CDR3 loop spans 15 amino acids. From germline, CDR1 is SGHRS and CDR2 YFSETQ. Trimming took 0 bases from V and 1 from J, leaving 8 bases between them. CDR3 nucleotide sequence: TGCGCCAGCAGCTTGGCCCTGGGGGCCAAAAACATTCAGTACTTC. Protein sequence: CASSLALGAKNIQYF.

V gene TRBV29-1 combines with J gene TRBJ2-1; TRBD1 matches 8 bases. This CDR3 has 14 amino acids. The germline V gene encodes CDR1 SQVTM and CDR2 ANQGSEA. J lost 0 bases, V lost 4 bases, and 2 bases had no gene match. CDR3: CSVVGQGSYNEQFF. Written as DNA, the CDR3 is TGCAGCGTTGTAGGACAGGGCTCCTACAATGAGCAGTTCTTC.

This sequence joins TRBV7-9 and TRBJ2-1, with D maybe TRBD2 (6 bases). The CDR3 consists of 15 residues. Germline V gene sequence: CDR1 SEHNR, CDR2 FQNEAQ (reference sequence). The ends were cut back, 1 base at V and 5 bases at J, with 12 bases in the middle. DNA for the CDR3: TGTGCCAGCAGCTTAGGACTAGGGTCGGACAATGAGCAGTTCTTC. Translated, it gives CASSLGLGSDNEQFF. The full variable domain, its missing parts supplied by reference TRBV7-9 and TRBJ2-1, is DTGVSQNPRHKITKRGQNVTFRCDPISEHNRLYWYRQTLGQGPEFLTYFQNEAQLEKSRLLSDRFSAERPKGSFSTLEIQRTEQGDSAMYLCASSLGLGSDNEQFFGPGTRLTVL.

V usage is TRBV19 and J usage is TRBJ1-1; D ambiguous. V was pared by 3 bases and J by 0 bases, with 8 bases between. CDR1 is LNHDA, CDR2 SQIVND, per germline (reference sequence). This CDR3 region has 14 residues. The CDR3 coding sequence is TGTGCCAGTAGTATCGATCTGATGAACACTGAAGCTTTCTTT. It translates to CASSIDLMNTEAFF.

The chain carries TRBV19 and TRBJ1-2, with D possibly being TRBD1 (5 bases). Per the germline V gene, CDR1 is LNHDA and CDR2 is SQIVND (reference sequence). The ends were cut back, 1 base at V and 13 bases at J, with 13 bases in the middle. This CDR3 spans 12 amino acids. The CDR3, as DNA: TGTGCCAGTAGTATAGCGGGGGACCGTCTCACCTTC. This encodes CASSIAGDRLTF.

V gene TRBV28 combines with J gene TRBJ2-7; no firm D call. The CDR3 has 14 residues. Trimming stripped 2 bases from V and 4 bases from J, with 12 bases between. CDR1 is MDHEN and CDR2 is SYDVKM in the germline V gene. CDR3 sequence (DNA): TGTGCCAGCAGTTTAGTCGGACCTTTGTACGAGCAGTACTTC. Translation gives CASSLVGPLYEQYF. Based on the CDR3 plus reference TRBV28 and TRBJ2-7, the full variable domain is DVKVTQSSRYLVKRTGEKVFLECVQDMDHENMFWYRQDPGLGLRLIYFSYDVKMKEKGDIPEGYSVSREKKERFSLILESASTNQTSMYLCASSLVGPLYEQYFGPGTRLTVT.

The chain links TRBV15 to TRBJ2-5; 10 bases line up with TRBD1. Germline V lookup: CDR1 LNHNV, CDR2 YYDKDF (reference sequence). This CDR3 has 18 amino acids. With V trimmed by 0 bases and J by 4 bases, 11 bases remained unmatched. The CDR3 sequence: CATSREGPGQGLAETQYF. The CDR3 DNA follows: TGTGCCACCAGCAGAGAGGGCCCGGGACAGGGGTTGGCAGAGACCCAGTACTTC.

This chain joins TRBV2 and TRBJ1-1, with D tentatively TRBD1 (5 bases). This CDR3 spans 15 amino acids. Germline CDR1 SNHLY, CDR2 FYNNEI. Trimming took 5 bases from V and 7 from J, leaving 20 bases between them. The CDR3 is CASSIGTDSWSEAFF. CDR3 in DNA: TGTGCCAGCAGTATTGGGACGGACTCCTGGAGTGAAGCTTTCTTT.

This chain's CDR3 is CASTELDEQYF. The CDR3 region has the DNA TGTGCCAGCACTGAACTTGACGAGCAGTACTTC. The chain links TRBV6-5 to TRBJ2-7; D is uncertain. Trimming took off 7 bases at V and 5 bases at J, with 9 bases between the two ends. The CDR3 has 11 amino acids. Germline V gene sequence: CDR1 MNHEY, CDR2 SVGAGI.